Included here is one T cell receptor (beta chain) sequence, with context. Its target is unknown. The data are from a study of shared clonotypes between healthy human individuals. Terminally differentiated effector memory CD45RA+ cells were excluded by CCR7 positive selection of CD45RO-negative cells. Looked up from germline, CDR1 is GTSNPN and CDR2 is SVGIG (reference sequence). Trimming removed 0 bases at V and 8 bases at J, with 11 bases between. CDR3 length equals 13 residues. The protocol was immunoSEQ multiplex PCR, while the TCRdb copy is restricted to in-frame clones and leaves out a portion. The table records around 580,000 clones, about 98% of them present only once. General study findings and limits: Expectations were that clonotype sharing among donors would be affected by sequencing depth.

Specimen: naive CD8+ T cells sorted from blood. This sequence joins TRBV30 and TRBJ2-1; the D is unclear. This receptor was obtained from a man under 40 in good health. The CDR3 is CAWSVLSVDEQFF. The CDR3 nucleotides read TGTGCCTGGAGTGTACTAAGCGTTGATGAGCAGTTCTTC. Filled out from reference TRBV30 and TRBJ2-1, the complete variable domain reads SQTIHQWPATLVQPVGSPLSLECTVEGTSNPNLYWYRQAAGRGLQLLFYSVGIGQISSEVPQNLSASRPQDRQFILSSKKLLLSDSGFYLCAWSVLSVDEQFFGPGTRLTVL.